These 8 T cell receptor beta chains were all obtained from the same sample, sequenced in a study of T cell changes during pregnancy in multiple sclerosis. Profiling relied on immunoSEQ multiplex PCR, and the TCRdb table lists in-frame clones only, not all of them. The table lists about 34,000 clones, 90% of them singletons. The material was CD8+ T cells from peripheral blood mononuclear cells, obtained in the second trimester of pregnancy. These TCRs come from a female donor with multiple sclerosis, enrolled in a pregnancy study.

J is TRBJ2-7 and V is TRBV5-4; 11 bases line up with TRBD2. This CDR3 is built from 14 residues. The V and J ends lost 4 bases and 4 bases, in that order; junction bases with no gene match: 4. Germline assignment: CDR1 SGHNT and CDR2 YYREEE (reference sequence). DNA of the CDR3: TGTGCCAGCAGCCCACTAGCGGGAGTTTACGAGCAGTACTTC. Translation: CASSPLAGVYEQYF.

The chain combines TRBV4-1 with TRBJ2-2, with TRBD2 as a possible D gene (6 bases). Germline CDR1 reads MGHRA; CDR2 reads YSYEKL. The CDR3 consists of 14 residues. The germline V and J ends were trimmed by 3 bases and 8 bases, with 13 bases remaining between them. The DNA of the CDR3 is TGCGCCAGCAGCCAGGCGACTAGTAGAGGGGAGCTGTTTTTT. Translated: CASSQATSRGELFF.

CDR3 amino acids: CASSYFGLPSADTQYF. CDR3 sequence (DNA): TGTGCCAGCAGTTACTTCGGACTTCCTTCAGCAGATACGCAGTATTTT. The J gene is TRBJ2-3, the V gene TRBV6-6, with D possibly matching TRBD2 (5 bases). Germline lookup yields CDR1 MNHNY and CDR2 SVGAGI (reference sequence). V dropped 1 base and J dropped 4 bases, with 15 bases sitting between them. This CDR3 is built from 16 residues.

The V call is TRBV5-5, the J call TRBJ2-7, with D maybe TRBD2 (5 bases). CDR3 length equals 16 residues. The germline V gene encodes CDR1 SGHKS and CDR2 YYEKEE (reference sequence). V gave up 6 bases and J gave up 5 bases, with 24 bases separating them. The CDR3 sequence is CASNPSWLAHEDEQYF. The CDR3 coding sequence is TGTGCCAGCAACCCTTCTTGGCTAGCCCACGAAGACGAGCAGTACTTC.

The chain has TRBV6-4 and TRBJ2-1, with 8 bases matching TRBD2. The CDR3 loop spans 17 amino acids. Per germline, CDR1 MRHNA and CDR2 SNTAGT. The V and J ends lost 4 bases and 8 bases, in that order; junction bases with no gene match: 16. CDR3 residues: CASSAMGLDITGHEQFF. DNA of the CDR3: TGTGCCAGCAGTGCAATGGGACTAGACATCACCGGGCATGAGCAGTTCTTC.

The chain is built from TRBV29-1 and TRBJ2-7; 7 bases match TRBD1. Trimming took 6 bases from V and 6 from J; bases not matched to a gene: 14. CDR3 length: 14 residues. Germline V CDR1 and CDR2: SQVTM, ANQGSEA. Here the CDR3 reads CSVLSGQPRGEQYF. The CDR3 coding sequence is TGCAGCGTCCTATCGGGACAGCCAAGGGGCGAGCAGTACTTC.

This clone occurred a few times. Other DNA sequences within the sample encode an identical CDR3. The genes are TRBV6-5 and TRBJ1-5, with 7 bases that match TRBD1. The germline gives CDR1 MNHEY, CDR2 SVGAGI. CDR3 length equals 14 residues. With 6 bases clipped from V and 2 bases from J, the junction kept 4 bases outside the gene matches. The CDR3 region has the DNA TGTGCCAGCAGGCCGACAGGGCGCAATCAGCCCCAGCATTTT. It encodes CASRPTGRNQPQHF.

This clone was counted a single time. The chain is built from TRBV29-1 and TRBJ2-1, with 8 bases matching TRBD2. V shed 7 bases and J 3 bases; nucleotides not matched to a gene: 8. This CDR3 is built from 14 residues. Germline V gene data show CDR1 as SQVTM and CDR2 as ANQGSEA. Here the CDR3 reads CSGGAGDYYNEQFF. CDR3 sequence (DNA): TGCAGCGGGGGAGCGGGAGACTACTACAATGAGCAGTTCTTC.